The clone carrying this T cell receptor beta chain has only one observation. Its antigen is undetermined. The entry originates in a study of T cells in narcolepsy. Study-wide background: Patients with NT1 or NT2 and healthy control donors were enrolled. Study results and caveats: Autoreactive clonotypes reportedly recurred in blood of same and different patients, not controls. HCRT-specific and TRIB2-specific autoreactive clonotypes appeared among same-patient CSF and blood CD4+ clonotypes.

The CDR3 covers 14 residues. Germline CDR1 reads GTSNPN; CDR2 reads SVGIG (reference sequence). The repertoire was sequenced with immunoSEQ multiplex PCR; TCRdb's copy has only in-frame clones and lacks some. The top ten hold 2.3% of the sample, which has fewer than 40,000 clones, over 65% seen once. The sequence came from a human donor in good health. Sequencing was carried out using memory (CD45RA-) CD4+ T cells from blood. The chain uses TRBV30 and TRBJ2-5; TRBD1 matches 7 bases. The J call may be mistaken, given a closer DNA end match to TRBJ2-7. The CDR3 DNA sequence: TGTGCCTGGAGTTGGAAGGGGGCGGGCTACGAGCAGTACTTC. As protein: CAWSWKGAGYEQYF.